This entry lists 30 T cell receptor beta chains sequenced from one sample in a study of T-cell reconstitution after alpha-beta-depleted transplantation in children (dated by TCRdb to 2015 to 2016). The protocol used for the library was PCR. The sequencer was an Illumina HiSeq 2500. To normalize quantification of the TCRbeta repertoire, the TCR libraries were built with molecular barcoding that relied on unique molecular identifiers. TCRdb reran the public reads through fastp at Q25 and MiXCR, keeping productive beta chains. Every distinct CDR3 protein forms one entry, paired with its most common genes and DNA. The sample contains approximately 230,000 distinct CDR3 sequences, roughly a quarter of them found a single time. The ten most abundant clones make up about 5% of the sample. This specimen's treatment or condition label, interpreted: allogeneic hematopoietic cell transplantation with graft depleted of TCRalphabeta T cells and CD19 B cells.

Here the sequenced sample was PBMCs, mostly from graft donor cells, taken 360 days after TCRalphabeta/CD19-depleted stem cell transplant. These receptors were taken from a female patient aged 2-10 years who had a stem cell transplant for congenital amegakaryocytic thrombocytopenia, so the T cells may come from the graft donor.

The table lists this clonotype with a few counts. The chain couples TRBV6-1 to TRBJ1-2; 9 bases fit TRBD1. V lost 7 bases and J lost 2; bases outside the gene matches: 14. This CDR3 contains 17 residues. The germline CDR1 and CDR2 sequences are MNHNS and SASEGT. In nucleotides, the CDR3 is TGTGCCAGCAAGGACCGTTCTAGGACAGGGGACAACTATGGCTACACCTTC. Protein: CASKDRSRTGDNYGYTF.

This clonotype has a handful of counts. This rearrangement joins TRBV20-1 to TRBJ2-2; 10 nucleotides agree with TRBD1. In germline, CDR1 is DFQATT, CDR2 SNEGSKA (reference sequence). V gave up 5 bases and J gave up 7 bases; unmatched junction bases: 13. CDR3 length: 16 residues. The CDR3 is CSAPNTGTGAIGELFF. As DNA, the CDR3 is TGCAGTGCTCCCAATACCGGGACAGGGGCGATCGGGGAGCTGTTTTTT.

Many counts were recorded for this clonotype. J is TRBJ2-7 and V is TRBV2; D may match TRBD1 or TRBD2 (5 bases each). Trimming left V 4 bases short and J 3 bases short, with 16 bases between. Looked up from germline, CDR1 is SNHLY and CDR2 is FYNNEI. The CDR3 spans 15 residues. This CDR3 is CASSGTGTISYEQYF. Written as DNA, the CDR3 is TGTGCCAGCAGTGGAACCGGGACCATCAGCTACGAGCAGTACTTC.

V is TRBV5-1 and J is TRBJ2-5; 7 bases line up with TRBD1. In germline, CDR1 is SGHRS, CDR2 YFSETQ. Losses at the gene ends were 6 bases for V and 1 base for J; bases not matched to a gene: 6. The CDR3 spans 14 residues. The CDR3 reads CASNRGSTQETQYF. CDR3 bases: TGCGCCAGCAACAGGGGCAGCACCCAAGAGACCCAGTACTTC. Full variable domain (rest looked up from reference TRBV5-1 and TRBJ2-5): KAGVTQTPRYLIKTRGQQVTLSCSPISGHRSVSWYQQTPGQGLQFLFEYFSETQRNKGNFPGRFSGRQFSNSRSEMNVSTLELGDSALYLCASNRGSTQETQYFGPGTRLLVL.

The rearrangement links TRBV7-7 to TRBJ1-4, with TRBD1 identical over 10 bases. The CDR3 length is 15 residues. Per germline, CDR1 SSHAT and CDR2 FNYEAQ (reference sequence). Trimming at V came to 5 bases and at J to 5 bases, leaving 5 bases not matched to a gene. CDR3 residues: CASSPTDRGNEKLFF. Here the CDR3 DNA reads TGTGCCAGCAGCCCTACGGACAGGGGGAATGAAAAACTGTTTTTT.

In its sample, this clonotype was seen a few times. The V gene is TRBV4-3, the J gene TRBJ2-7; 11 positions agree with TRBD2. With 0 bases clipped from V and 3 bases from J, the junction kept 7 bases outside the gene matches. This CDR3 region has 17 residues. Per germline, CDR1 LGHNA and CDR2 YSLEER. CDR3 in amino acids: CASSQDYSGLAGYEQYF. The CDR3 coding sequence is TGCGCCAGCAGCCAAGATTATTCAGGACTAGCGGGCTACGAGCAGTACTTC.

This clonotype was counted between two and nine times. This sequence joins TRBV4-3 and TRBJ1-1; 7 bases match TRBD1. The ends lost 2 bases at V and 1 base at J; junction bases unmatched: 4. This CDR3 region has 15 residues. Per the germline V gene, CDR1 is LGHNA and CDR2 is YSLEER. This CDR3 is CASSQQYRGNTEAFF. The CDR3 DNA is TGCGCCAGCAGCCAACAATACAGGGGGAACACTGAAGCTTTCTTT.

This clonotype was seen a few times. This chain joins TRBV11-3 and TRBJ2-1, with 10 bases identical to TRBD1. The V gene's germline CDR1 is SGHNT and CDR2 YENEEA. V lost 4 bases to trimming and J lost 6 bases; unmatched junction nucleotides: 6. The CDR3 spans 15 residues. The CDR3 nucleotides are TGTGCCAGCAGCTCCCGGGACAGGGGACGCAATGAGCAGTTCTTC. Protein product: CASSSRDRGRNEQFF.

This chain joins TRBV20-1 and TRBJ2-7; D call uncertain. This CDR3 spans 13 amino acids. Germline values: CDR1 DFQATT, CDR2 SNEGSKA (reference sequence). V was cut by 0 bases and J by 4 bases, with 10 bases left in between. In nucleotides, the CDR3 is TGCAGTGCTAGAGAACAAGAATTTTACGAGCAGTACTTC. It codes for CSAREQEFYEQYF.

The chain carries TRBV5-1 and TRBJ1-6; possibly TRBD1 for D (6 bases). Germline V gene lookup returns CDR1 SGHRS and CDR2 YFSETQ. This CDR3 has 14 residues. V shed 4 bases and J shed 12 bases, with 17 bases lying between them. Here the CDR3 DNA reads TGCGCCAGCAGCCCGGGACACGGGAGTCGACCCCTCCACTTT. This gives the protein CASSPGHGSRPLHF.

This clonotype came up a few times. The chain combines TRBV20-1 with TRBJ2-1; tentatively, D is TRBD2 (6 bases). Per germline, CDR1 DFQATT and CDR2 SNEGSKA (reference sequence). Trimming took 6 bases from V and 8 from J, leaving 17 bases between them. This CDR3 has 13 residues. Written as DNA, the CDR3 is TGCAGTGCCGGGAGTATGGCAGAGGATGAGCAGTTCTTC. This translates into CSAGSMAEDEQFF.

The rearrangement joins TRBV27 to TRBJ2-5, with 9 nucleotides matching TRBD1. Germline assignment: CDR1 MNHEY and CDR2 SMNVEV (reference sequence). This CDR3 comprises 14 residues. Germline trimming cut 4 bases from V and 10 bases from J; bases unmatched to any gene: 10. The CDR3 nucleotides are TGTGCCAGCAGTTCCCTCCGGGACAGGGATGTCCAGTACTTC. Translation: CASSSLRDRDVQYF.

CDR3 DNA: TGCGCCAGCAGCCCAATCCACAGGGGGCGTAATGAAAAACTGTTTTTT. Encoded protein: CASSPIHRGRNEKLFF. The chain carries TRBV4-3 and TRBJ1-4; 9 bases align to TRBD1. Losses at the gene ends were 4 bases for V and 4 bases for J; bases not matched to a gene: 7. This CDR3 is 16 amino acids long. Per germline, CDR1 LGHNA and CDR2 YSLEER.

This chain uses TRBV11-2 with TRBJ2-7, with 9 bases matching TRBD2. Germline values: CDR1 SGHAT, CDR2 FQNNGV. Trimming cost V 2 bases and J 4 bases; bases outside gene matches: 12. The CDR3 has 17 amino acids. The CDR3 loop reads CASSLPKPGLAAYEQYF. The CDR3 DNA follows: TGTGCCAGCAGCTTACCAAAACCGGGACTAGCCGCTTACGAGCAGTACTTC.

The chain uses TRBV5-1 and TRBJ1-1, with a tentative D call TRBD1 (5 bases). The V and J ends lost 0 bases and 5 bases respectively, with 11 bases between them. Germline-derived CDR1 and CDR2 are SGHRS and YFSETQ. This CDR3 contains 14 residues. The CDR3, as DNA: TGCGCCAGCAGCTTGGGATCAGGGATGACTGAAGCTTTCTTT. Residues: CASSLGSGMTEAFF.

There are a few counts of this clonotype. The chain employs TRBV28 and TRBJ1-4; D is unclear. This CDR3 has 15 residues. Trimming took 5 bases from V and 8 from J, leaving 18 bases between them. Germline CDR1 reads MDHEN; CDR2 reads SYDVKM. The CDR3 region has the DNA TGTGCCAGCAGTAACCAAAGGTTGGGTGACGAAAAACTGTTTTTT. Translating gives CASSNQRLGDEKLFF.

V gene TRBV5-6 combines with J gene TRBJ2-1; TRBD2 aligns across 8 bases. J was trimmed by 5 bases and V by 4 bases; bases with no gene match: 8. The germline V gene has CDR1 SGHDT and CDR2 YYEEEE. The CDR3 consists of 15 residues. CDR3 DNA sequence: TGTGCCAGCAGCCTAGCGGGCGGGGCGGACAATGAGCAGTTCTTC. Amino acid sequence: CASSLAGGADNEQFF. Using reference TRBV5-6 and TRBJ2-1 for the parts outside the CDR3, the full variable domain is DAGVTQSPTHLIKTRGQQVTLRCSPKSGHDTVSWYQQALGQGPQFIFQYYEEEERQRGNFPDRFSGHQFPNYSSELNVNALLLGDSALYLCASSLAGGADNEQFFGPGTRLTVL.

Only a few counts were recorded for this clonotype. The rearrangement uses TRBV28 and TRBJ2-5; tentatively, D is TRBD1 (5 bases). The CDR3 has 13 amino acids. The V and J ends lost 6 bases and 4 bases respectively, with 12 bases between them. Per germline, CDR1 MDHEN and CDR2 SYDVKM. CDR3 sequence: CASSQGLRETQYF. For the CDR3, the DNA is TGTGCCAGCAGCCAGGGCCTGAGAGAGACCCAGTACTTC.

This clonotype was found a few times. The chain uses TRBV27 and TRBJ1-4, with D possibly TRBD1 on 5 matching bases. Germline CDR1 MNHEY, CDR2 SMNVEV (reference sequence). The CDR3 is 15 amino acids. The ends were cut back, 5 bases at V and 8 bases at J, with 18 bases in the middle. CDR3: CASSPDLRGGEKLFF. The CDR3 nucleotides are TGTGCCAGCAGTCCAGACCTTAGGGGTGGGGAAAAACTGTTTTTT.

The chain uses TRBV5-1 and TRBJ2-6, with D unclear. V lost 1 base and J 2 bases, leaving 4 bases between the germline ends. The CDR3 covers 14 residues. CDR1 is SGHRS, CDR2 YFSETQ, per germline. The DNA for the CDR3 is TGCGCCAGCAGCTTGATAACTGGGGCCAACGTCCTGACTTTC. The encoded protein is CASSLITGANVLTF.

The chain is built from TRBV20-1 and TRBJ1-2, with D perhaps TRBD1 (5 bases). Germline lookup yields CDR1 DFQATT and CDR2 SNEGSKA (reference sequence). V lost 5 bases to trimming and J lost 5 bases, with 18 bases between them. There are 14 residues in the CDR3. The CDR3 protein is CSAPGPGVVYGYTF. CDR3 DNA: TGCAGTGCTCCCGGACCGGGGGTGGTGTATGGCTACACCTTC.

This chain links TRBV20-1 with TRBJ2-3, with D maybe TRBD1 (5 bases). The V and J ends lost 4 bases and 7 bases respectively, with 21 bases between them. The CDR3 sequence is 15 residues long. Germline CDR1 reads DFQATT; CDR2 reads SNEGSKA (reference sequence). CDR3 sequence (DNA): TGCAGTGCTATGTATGGGGCCGACTTCCCCTATACGCAGTATTTT. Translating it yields CSAMYGADFPYTQYF.

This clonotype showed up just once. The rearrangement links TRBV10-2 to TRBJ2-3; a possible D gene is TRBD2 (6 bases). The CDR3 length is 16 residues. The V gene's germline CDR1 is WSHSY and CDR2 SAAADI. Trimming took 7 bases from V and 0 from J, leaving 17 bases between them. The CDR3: CASTRRLVTSTDTQYF. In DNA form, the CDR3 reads TGCGCCAGCACCCGTCGACTAGTCACTAGCACAGATACGCAGTATTTT.

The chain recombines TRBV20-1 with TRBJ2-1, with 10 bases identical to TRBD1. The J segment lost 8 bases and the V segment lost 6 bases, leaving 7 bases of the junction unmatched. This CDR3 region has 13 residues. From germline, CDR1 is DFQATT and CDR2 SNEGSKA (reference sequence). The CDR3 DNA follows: TGCAGTGCCCCACAGGGACAGGGGTATGAGCAGTTCTTC. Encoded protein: CSAPQGQGYEQFF.

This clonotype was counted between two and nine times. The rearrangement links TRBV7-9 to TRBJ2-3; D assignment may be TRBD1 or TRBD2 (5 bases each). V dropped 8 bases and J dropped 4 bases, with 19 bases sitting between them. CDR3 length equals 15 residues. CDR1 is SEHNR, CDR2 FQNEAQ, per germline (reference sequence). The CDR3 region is CASWVRGLASDTQYF. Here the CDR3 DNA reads TGTGCCAGCTGGGTGAGGGGCCTAGCATCAGATACGCAGTATTTT.

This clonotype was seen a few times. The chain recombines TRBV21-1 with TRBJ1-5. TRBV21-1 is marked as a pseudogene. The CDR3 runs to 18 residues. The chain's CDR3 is CASSKDRDTNSSNQPQHF. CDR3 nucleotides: TGTGCCAGCAGCAAAGATCGCGACACAAACTCTAGCAATCAGCCCCAGCATTTT.

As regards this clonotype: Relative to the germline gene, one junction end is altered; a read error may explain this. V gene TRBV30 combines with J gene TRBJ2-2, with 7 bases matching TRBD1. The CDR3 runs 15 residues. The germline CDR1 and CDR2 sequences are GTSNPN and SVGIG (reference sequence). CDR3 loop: CAWSVRGRGTRELVF. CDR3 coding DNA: TGTGCCTGGAGTGTACGTGGCAGGGGGACCAGGGAGCTGGTTTTT.

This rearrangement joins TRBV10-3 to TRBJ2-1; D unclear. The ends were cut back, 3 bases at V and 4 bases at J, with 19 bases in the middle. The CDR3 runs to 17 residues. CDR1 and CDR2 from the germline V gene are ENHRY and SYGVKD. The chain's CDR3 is CAISDPTLVAEYNEQFF. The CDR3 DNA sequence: TGTGCCATCAGTGACCCCACCTTGGTTGCGGAGTACAATGAGCAGTTCTTC.

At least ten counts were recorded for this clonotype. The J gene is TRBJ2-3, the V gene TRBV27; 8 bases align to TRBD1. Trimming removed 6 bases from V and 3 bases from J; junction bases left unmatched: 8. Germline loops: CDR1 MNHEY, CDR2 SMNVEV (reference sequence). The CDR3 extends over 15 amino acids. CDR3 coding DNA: TGTGCCAGCAGGAGATGGACAGGGCGTACAGATACGCAGTATTTT. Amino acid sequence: CASRRWTGRTDTQYF.

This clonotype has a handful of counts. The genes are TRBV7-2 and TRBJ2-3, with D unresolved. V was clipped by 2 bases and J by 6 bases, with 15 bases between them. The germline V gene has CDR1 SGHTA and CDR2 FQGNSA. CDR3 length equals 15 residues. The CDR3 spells CASSLTPVPYDTQYF. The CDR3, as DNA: TGTGCCAGCAGCTTAACCCCGGTTCCGTACGATACGCAGTATTTT.